This T cell receptor (beta chain) originates from a study of cytomegalovirus exposure and HLA in healthy donors. Both 60 Vbeta primers and 13 Jbeta primers went into the PCR. Repertoires were generated with immunoSEQ multiplex PCR, while TCRdb's copy carries only in-frame clones and drops some. This sample has roughly 130,000 clones, with roughly 71% found just once. Overall study findings and caveats: For most TCR beta V segments, an earlier analysis put the productive rate at about 87% or about 30% of the time.

Germline V gives CDR1 LNHDA, CDR2 SQIVND (reference sequence). This CDR3 contains 15 residues. Trimming took 5 bases from V and 4 from J, leaving 17 bases between them. Points on this clone: Its antigen remains unidentified.

This TCR came from a woman aged 45-60 years in good health and CMV-seropositive. The sequencing sample was made of PBMCs. The rearrangement joins TRBV19 to TRBJ1-2; D is perhaps TRBD1 (6 bases). The CDR3 is CASSPWTAEGYGYTF. In DNA, the CDR3 is TGTGCCAGTAGTCCTTGGACAGCCGAAGGCTATGGCTACACCTTC.